The 9 T cell receptor beta chains given below trace back to one sample, sequenced in a study of PD-1 blockade in classical Hodgkin lymphoma. Profiling relied on immunoSEQ multiplex PCR, and the TCRdb table lists in-frame clones only, not all of them. The data contain about 47,000 clones, 85% to 90% of them seen just once; the ten biggest clones take up about 15%. Time point specified: cycle 4 day 1 (C4D1), after five to seven weeks of nivolumab. Relapses following autologous stem cell transplantation were seen in all patients, with brentuximab vedotin exposure varying. The sample here was peripheral blood mononuclear cells (PBMCs), taken before the fourth cycle of nivolumab. The receptors were gathered from a human donor with classical Hodgkin lymphoma.

The rearrangement links TRBV16 to TRBJ2-3; 9 positions agree with TRBD2. V was pared by 4 bases and J by 3 bases, with 8 bases of the junction left unmatched. This CDR3 comprises 16 residues. Per the germline V gene, CDR1 is KGHSY and CDR2 is FQNENV. The CDR3 loop reads CASSLAGDPQTDTQYF. In DNA form, the CDR3 reads TGTGCCAGCAGCCTAGCGGGAGACCCACAGACAGATACGCAGTATTTT.

The chain links TRBV30 to TRBJ2-5; TRBD1 might be the D (6 bases). CDR1 is GTSNPN and CDR2 is SVGIG in the germline V gene (reference sequence). This CDR3 region has 12 residues. V was shortened by 3 bases and J by 5 bases, with 10 bases between the two germline ends. CDR3 loop: CAWRGGWETQYF. Written as DNA, the CDR3 is TGTGCCTGGAGAGGGGGTTGGGAGACCCAGTACTTC. Drawing the rest from reference TRBV30 and TRBJ2-5, the complete variable domain is SQTIHQWPATLVQPVGSPLSLECTVEGTSNPNLYWYRQAAGRGLQLLFYSVGIGQISSEVPQNLSASRPQDRQFILSSKKLLLSDSGFYLCAWRGGWETQYFGPGTRLLVL.

The chain employs TRBV19 and TRBJ1-1; TRBD1 aligns across 9 bases. The CDR3 totals 17 residues. CDR1 and CDR2 from the germline V gene are LNHDA and SQIVND (reference sequence). Trimming removed 4 bases from V and 4 bases from J; junction bases left unmatched: 13. CDR3 sequence (DNA): TGTGCCAGTAGTAGATATCTAGAACAGGGGGCGGGCACTGAAGCTTTCTTT. This translates into CASSRYLEQGAGTEAFF.

This chain links TRBV5-6 with TRBJ2-5; D not resolved. CDR3 length equals 12 residues. Deletions cut 2 bases from V and 4 bases from J, with 6 bases between. The germline V gene encodes CDR1 SGHDT and CDR2 YYEEEE. The DNA for the CDR3 is TGTGCCAGCAGCTTACGGTTAGAGACCCAGTACTTC. This sequence encodes CASSLRLETQYF.

This clone was detected only once. The rearrangement links TRBV18 to TRBJ1-5, with 7 bases fitting TRBD1. This CDR3 has 15 amino acids. V gave up 3 bases and J gave up 4 bases; unmatched junction bases: 6. Per germline, CDR1 KGHSH and CDR2 LQKENI. The CDR3 nucleotides read TGTGCCAGCTCACCTGGACAGGAATTAAATCAGCCCCAGCATTTT. Translated, it gives CASSPGQELNQPQHF.

This clone was found a few times. The rearrangement joins TRBV27 to TRBJ1-5; tentatively, D is TRBD1 (6 bases). The CDR3 is made up of 12 amino acids. Trimming removed 9 bases from V and 9 bases from J, with 15 bases in between. Germline CDR1 reads MNHEY; CDR2 reads SMNVEV (reference sequence). The CDR3 region is CASRQELGPQHF. CDR3 coding DNA: TGTGCCAGTCGACAGGAGTTGGGGCCCCAGCATTTT.

DNA for the CDR3: TGTGCCAGCAGTTTTGGACAGGGGGAAATAGACGAGCAGTACTTC. It specifies CASSFGQGEIDEQYF. This chain connects TRBV28 to TRBJ2-7; 10 positions agree with TRBD1. The CDR3 is 15 residues long. Germline loops: CDR1 MDHEN, CDR2 SYDVKM. V trimming: 3 bases; J trimming: 5 bases; junction bases outside the gene matches: 7.

V gene TRBV9 combines with J gene TRBJ2-1; the match to TRBD2 covers 13 bases. Trimming took 3 bases from V and 8 from J; bases not matched to a gene: 8. This CDR3 region has 16 residues. CDR1 is SGDLS and CDR2 is YYNGEE in the germline V gene. The CDR3 DNA reads TGTGCCAGCAGCGGGCAACTAGCGGGAGGGCTCTATGAGCAGTTCTTC. Protein sequence: CASSGQLAGGLYEQFF.

This clone showed up just once. The V call is TRBV13, the J call TRBJ1-2; D is possibly TRBD1 (5 bases). Germline V gives CDR1 PRHDT, CDR2 FYEKMQ (reference sequence). The CDR3 covers 12 residues. Trimming pared 5 bases from V and 5 bases from J, leaving 9 bases between. CDR3 coding DNA: TGTGCCAGCAGCCCGACAGAGTATGGCTACACCTTC. Protein sequence: CASSPTEYGYTF. Together with reference TRBV13 and TRBJ1-2, the CDR3 gives the full variable domain: AAGVIQSPRHLIKEKRETATLKCYPIPRHDTVYWYQQGPGQDPQFLISFYEKMQSDKGSIPDRFSAQQFSDYHSELNMSSLELGDSALYFCASSPTEYGYTFGSGTRLTVV.